The entry that follows covers one T cell receptor beta chain sequence. Its antigen is still unknown. This sample was included in a study of cytomegalovirus exposure and HLA in healthy donors. Trimming cost V 4 bases and J 3 bases; bases outside gene matches: 2. Germline V gives CDR1 SNHLY, CDR2 FYNNEI. CDR3 length equals 14 residues. PCR primers comprised 60 Vbeta and 13 Jbeta primers. Sequenced by immunoSEQ multiplex PCR; TCRdb stores in-frame clones only, minus some. Its listing shows 35,000 to 50,000 clones. Study outcomes and limitations: Most subjects' HLA-A and HLA-B alleles were reportedly predicted from TCR beta sequences. In a later analysis, V- and J-gene trimming of beta chains associated with a DCLRE1C missense variant, replicated independently.

Sequencing was done on a sample of PBMCs. V and J are TRBV2 and TRBJ2-7; 11 bases align to TRBD1. This TCR was recovered from a woman younger than 45 in good health and CMV-seropositive. Here the CDR3 reads CASSGTGGFYEQYF. CDR3 in DNA: TGTGCCAGCAGTGGGACAGGGGGCTTCTACGAGCAGTACTTC.